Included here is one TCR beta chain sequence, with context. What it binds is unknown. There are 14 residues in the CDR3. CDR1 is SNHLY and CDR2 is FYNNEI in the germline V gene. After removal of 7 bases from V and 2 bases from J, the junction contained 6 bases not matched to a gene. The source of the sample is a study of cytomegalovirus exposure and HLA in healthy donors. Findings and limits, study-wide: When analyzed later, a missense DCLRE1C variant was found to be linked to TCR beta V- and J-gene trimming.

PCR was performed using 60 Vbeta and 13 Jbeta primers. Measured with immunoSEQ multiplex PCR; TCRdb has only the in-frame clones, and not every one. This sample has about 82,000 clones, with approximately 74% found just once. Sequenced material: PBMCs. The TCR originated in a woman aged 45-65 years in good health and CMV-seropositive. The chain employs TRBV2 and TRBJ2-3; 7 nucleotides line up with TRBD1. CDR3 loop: CASTRDSNTDTQYF. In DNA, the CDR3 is TGTGCCAGCACCCGGGACAGTAACACAGATACGCAGTATTTT.